This T cell receptor beta chain was recorded in a study of T cells in women clearing cervical HPV infection. The data were produced by immunoSEQ multiplex PCR, yet TCRdb's version contains in-frame clones alone and is incomplete. The sample has 40,000 to 45,000 clones. About this clone itself: The read ends 3 residues early relative to the CDR3; the germline J gene fills the gap.

This CDR3 contains 14 residues. V shed 4 bases and J shed 2 bases, with 9 bases lying between them. The V gene's germline CDR1 is SGHRS and CDR2 YFSETQ. Sequenced input: blood buffy coat. The rearrangement uses TRBV5-1 and TRBJ1-4, with D uncertain. This receptor was taken from a woman between 18 and 69 years old with a cervical HPV16 infection that either progressed to CIN3+ or cleared (not recorded which). The CDR3 reads CASSLQKTNEKLFF. CDR3 DNA (partial): TGCGCCAGCAGCCTACAGAAGACTAATGAAAAA.